What follows is one TCR beta chain and its context. Here immunoSEQ multiplex PCR was the method, and the copy in TCRdb shows in-frame clones only, minus some. The repertoire includes about 23,000 clones, roughly 74% of them detected once, and around a quarter sits in the top ten. The source of the sample is a study of ipilimumab plus nivolumab after autologous stem cell transplantation. Checkpoint therapy with ipilimumab 1 mg/kg began 14 to 28 days after transplant. Through week 26, nivolumab 3 mg/kg IV was given weeks 1, 4, 7, 10, then biweekly. Trimming removed 4 bases from V and 7 bases from J; junction bases left unmatched: 8. CDR3 size: 15 residues. In germline, CDR1 is SGHNT, CDR2 YYREEE (reference sequence).

The input for sequencing was PBMCs, taken in a trial of ipilimumab plus nivolumab as post-transplant consolidation. The TCR was taken from a male donor with diffuse large B-cell lymphoma. The chain links TRBV5-4 to TRBJ2-3; 11 positions match TRBD2. CDR3 sequence: CASSDTSGGRNTQYF. In DNA form, the CDR3 reads TGTGCCAGCAGCGATACTAGCGGGGGCCGTAATACGCAGTATTTT. Filled out from reference TRBV5-4 and TRBJ2-3, the complete variable domain reads ETGVTQSPTHLIKTRGQQVTLRCSSQSGHNTVSWYQQALGQGPQFIFQYYREEENGRGNFPPRFSGLQFPNYSSELNVNALELDDSALYLCASSDTSGGRNTQYFGPGTRLTVL.